This T cell receptor (beta chain) was recorded in a study of blood T cell repertoires in COVID-19. Study summary: From the United States, Italy and Spain came samples of acute and convalescent COVID-19.

This clone was detected a few times. Clones were read by immunoSEQ multiplex PCR, and TCRdb kept only the in-frame ones, dropping some. Altogether tens of thousands of clones are present, around four fifths being singletons, with the ten largest covering roughly 5%. This clonotype was sampled from a man in his forties or fifties with active COVID-19. Sequenced input: peripheral blood.

CDR3 sequence: CSARDQADQFF. The CDR3 region has the DNA TGCAGTGCTAGAGATCAAGCGGACCAGTTCTTC. The chain joins TRBV20-1 to TRBJ2-1, with D possibly being TRBD2 (5 bases). The germline CDR1 and CDR2 sequences are DFQATT and SNEGSKA (reference sequence). The CDR3 runs 11 residues. Trimming took 0 bases from V and 13 from J, leaving 10 bases between them.